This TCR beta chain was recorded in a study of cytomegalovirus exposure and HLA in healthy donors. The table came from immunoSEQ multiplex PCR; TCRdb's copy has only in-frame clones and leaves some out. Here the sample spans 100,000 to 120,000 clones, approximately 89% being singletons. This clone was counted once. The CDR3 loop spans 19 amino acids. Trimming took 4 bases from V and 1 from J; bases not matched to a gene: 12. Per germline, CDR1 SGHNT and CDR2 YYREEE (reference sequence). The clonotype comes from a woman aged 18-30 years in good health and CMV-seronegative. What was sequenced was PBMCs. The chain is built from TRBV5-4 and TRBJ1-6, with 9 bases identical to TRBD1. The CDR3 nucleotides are TGTGCCAGCAGCCTAAGGACAGGGGAACGGAGGTCCTATAATTCACCCCTCCACTTT. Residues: CASSLRTGERRSYNSPLHF.